Below are 5 T cell receptor beta chains sequenced from a single sample in a study of cytomegalovirus exposure and HLA in healthy donors. 60 Vbeta and 13 Jbeta primers were used in PCR. The method was immunoSEQ multiplex PCR; TCRdb's version includes in-frame clones alone and lacks a portion of them. Altogether roughly 69,000 clones are present, under 85% being singletons, with the ten largest covering roughly 5.9%. The sample comprised PBMCs. The origin of the receptors is a man in his fifties in good health and CMV-seronegative.

This clone occurred once. V gene TRBV25-1 combines with J gene TRBJ1-1; 8 bases agree with TRBD1. The germline V gene encodes CDR1 MGHDK and CDR2 SYGVNS. V trimming: 6 bases; J trimming: 0 bases; junction bases outside the gene matches: 6. The CDR3 extends over 15 amino acids. CDR3 sequence: CASRGTGWVNTEAFF. The CDR3 region has the DNA TGTGCCAGCAGGGGGACAGGTTGGGTGAACACTGAAGCTTTCTTT.

As concerns this clone: The same CDR3 arises from other DNA sequences in this sample as well. The chain joins TRBV11-2 to TRBJ2-3; D gene uncertain. The CDR3 is made up of 14 amino acids. The V end lost 0 bases, the J end lost 4 bases, and 8 bases lay between the germline ends. From germline, CDR1 is SGHAT and CDR2 FQNNGV. CDR3 sequence reads: CASSLDRRADTQYF. CDR3 nucleotide sequence: TGTGCCAGCAGCTTAGACAGGCGCGCAGATACGCAGTATTTT.

This clone has more than one count but fewer than ten. The junction shows a germline mismatch at one end, possibly a read error. This chain uses TRBV2 with TRBJ1-2; D remains unclear. Germline CDR1 reads SNHLY; CDR2 reads FYNNEI. The CDR3 is made up of 15 amino acids. In nucleotides, the CDR3 is TGTGCCAGCAGGGAAGACCCCAGTGGTAACTATGGCTACACCTTC. Protein sequence: CASREDPSGNYGYTF.

This chain uses TRBV5-1 with TRBJ2-7; possibly TRBD1 for D (5 bases). This CDR3 has 14 residues. Germline V gives CDR1 SGHRS, CDR2 YFSETQ. Trimming left V 4 bases short and J 2 bases short, with 13 bases between. This CDR3 reads CASSPTQVTYEQYF. The CDR3 coding sequence is TGCGCCAGCAGCCCGACACAGGTAACCTACGAGCAGTACTTC. Together with reference TRBV5-1 and TRBJ2-7, the CDR3 gives the full variable domain: KAGVTQTPRYLIKTRGQQVTLSCSPISGHRSVSWYQQTPGQGLQFLFEYFSETQRNKGNFPGRFSGRQFSNSRSEMNVSTLELGDSALYLCASSPTQVTYEQYFGPGTRLTVT.

The chain employs TRBV29-1 and TRBJ1-2; D might be TRBD1 (5 bases). The germline CDR1 and CDR2 sequences are SQVTM and ANQGSEA. The germline V and J ends were trimmed by 3 bases and 4 bases, with 15 bases remaining between them. The CDR3 is 14 residues long. In nucleotides, the CDR3 is TGCAGCGTTGAGTTCTTAGGGGATGGCTATGGCTACACCTTC. This gives the protein CSVEFLGDGYGYTF.